The entry below describes one TCR beta chain. Antigen specificity is unknown. These data are taken from a study of T cell repertoires in cytomegalovirus infection. Study-wide context: CMV infection together with matching HLA type was indicated by public TCR beta signatures.

The CDR3 totals 12 residues. Germline lookup yields CDR1 LNHNV and CDR2 YYDKDF (reference sequence). V lost 6 bases to trimming and J lost 10 bases, with 10 bases between them. MiXCR, run by TCRdb on the reads, gives a single entry per CDR3 protein. This sample has approximately 500,000 distinct CDR3 sequences, with about 30% found just once. Study conclusions and caveats: CMV carriers having the relevant HLA were flagged by cumulative public TCR beta family frequency. Ex vivo, HLA-C-restricted CMV-specific TCR beta clonotypes prevailed over the rest of the response.

The rearrangement links TRBV15 to TRBJ1-6; D not certain. Source material: PBMCs. The TCR originated in a human donor in good health (CMV status not recorded). Some clones in this sample may be carry-over from other donors' samples. In nucleotides, the CDR3 is TGTGCCACCAGGGGAGACGGATCACCCCTCCACTTT. Its translation: CATRGDGSPLHF.